This T cell receptor (beta chain) originates from a study of blood T cell repertoires in COVID-19. The overall study: Samples came from the United States, Italy and Spain, spanning acute and convalescent COVID-19.

Sequencing was performed with immunoSEQ multiplex PCR; in TCRdb, only in-frame clones are kept and a portion is missing. This table has 150,000 to 200,000 clones, around 86% appearing once. The CDR3 has 16 residues. J gave up 5 bases and V 5 bases, and 12 bases lay outside the gene matches. Per germline, CDR1 LGHDT and CDR2 YNNKEL (reference sequence). This chain connects TRBV3-1 (or the pseudogene TRBV3-2) to TRBJ2-5, with 9 bases lining up with TRBD1. The TCR sequence derives from a woman between 70 and 85 years old with COVID-19, enrolled during active disease. Sequencing input: peripheral blood. The CDR3 region has the DNA TGTGCCAGCAGCGGACGAACAGGGGGCAATATGGAGACCCAGTACTTC. It codes for CASSGRTGGNMETQYF.